The 28 T cell receptor beta chains given below trace back to one sample, sequenced in a study of shared clonotypes between healthy human individuals (dated by TCRdb to about 2020). Library generation was performed with the immunoSEQ multiplex PCR assay. TCRdb provides this immuneACCESS table in a form limited to in-frame rearrangements. Some clones are lacking; in checked studies, under half of them reflect an unresolved V gene, and why the rest are absent is not known. The table for this sample lists more than 1,200,000 clones; around 98.5% of them were counted only once. The ten largest clones capture about 0.4% of the sample. Sequencing was done on a sample of naive CD4+ T cells sorted from blood. In the paper's terms, the cell subset or site label means: CD45RA+ positively selected. All receptors come from a man aged 25-40 years in good health.

A word on this clone: The sample contains more than one DNA sequence encoding this CDR3. CDR3 protein: CASSLGQPQHF. CDR3 DNA sequence: TGTGCCAGCAGTTTAGGACAGCCCCAGCATTTT. V usage is TRBV28 and J usage is TRBJ1-5; the D is unclear. Germline V CDR1 and CDR2: MDHEN, SYDVKM. This CDR3 comprises 11 residues. The V and J ends lost 2 bases and 7 bases respectively, with 3 bases between them.

This chain connects TRBV30 to TRBJ2-2; 7 positions agree with TRBD1. CDR1 is GTSNPN and CDR2 is SVGIG in the germline V gene (reference sequence). CDR3 length: 15 residues. J lost 4 bases, V lost 1 base, and 6 bases had no gene match. This chain's CDR3 is CAWSAPGQSTGELFF. The CDR3 nucleotides are TGTGCCTGGAGTGCACCGGGACAGTCCACCGGGGAGCTGTTTTTT.

The V and J genes are TRBV6-1 and TRBJ2-1; 7 bases align to TRBD1. The V gene's germline CDR1 is MNHNS and CDR2 SASEGT. J was trimmed by 2 bases and V by 2 bases; bases with no gene match: 3. The CDR3 runs 15 residues. As DNA, the CDR3 is TGTGCCAGCAGTGAACTGACAGGGCCCTACAATGAGCAGTTCTTC. This gives the protein CASSELTGPYNEQFF.

The chain combines TRBV10-2 with TRBJ2-7, with 8 bases lining up with TRBD2. The CDR3 has 16 residues. The ends lost 7 bases at V and 0 bases at J; junction bases unmatched: 11. Germline V gene lookup returns CDR1 WSHSY and CDR2 SAAADI. The CDR3 DNA reads TGCGCCAGCATCCGCCCGACTAGCGAATCCTCCTACGAGCAGTACTTC. It codes for CASIRPTSESSYEQYF.

CDR3 amino acids: CASSQGPGPDTQYF. CDR3 DNA: TGCGCCAGCAGCCAGGGCCCCGGGCCAGATACGCAGTATTTT. J is TRBJ2-3 and V is TRBV5-1, with D maybe TRBD1 (5 bases). Germline-derived CDR1 and CDR2 are SGHRS and YFSETQ. The CDR3 has 14 residues. Trimming removed 4 bases from V and 4 bases from J, with 13 bases in between. The complete variable domain, with remaining parts taken from reference TRBV5-1 and TRBJ2-3, reads KAGVTQTPRYLIKTRGQQVTLSCSPISGHRSVSWYQQTPGQGLQFLFEYFSETQRNKGNFPGRFSGRQFSNSRSEMNVSTLELGDSALYLCASSQGPGPDTQYFGPGTRLTVL.

The V call is TRBV27, the J call TRBJ1-4; D gene uncertain. Germline loops: CDR1 MNHEY, CDR2 SMNVEV (reference sequence). V was pared by 5 bases and J by 7 bases, with 17 bases between. This CDR3 spans 15 amino acids. The CDR3 sequence: CASSPLPVKVEKLFF. The DNA for the CDR3 is TGTGCCAGCAGTCCCCTGCCAGTCAAGGTTGAAAAACTGTTTTTT.

This chain links TRBV9 with TRBJ2-3, with D perhaps matching TRBD2 (5 bases). This CDR3 is 12 amino acids long. V lost 3 bases and J lost 6, with 8 bases in between. Germline CDR1 SGDLS, CDR2 YYNGEE. CDR3 DNA: TGTGCCAGCAGCGAAGGAGGTGATACGCAGTATTTT. Its protein product is CASSEGGDTQYF.

V gene TRBV30 combines with J gene TRBJ2-1; D is unresolved. This CDR3 contains 10 residues. The V end was cut by 1 base, the J end by 14 bases, with 9 bases between. CDR1 is GTSNPN and CDR2 is SVGIG in the germline V gene (reference sequence). As DNA, the CDR3 is TGTGCCTGGAGTGCCGATAACAAGTTCTTC. Amino acid sequence: CAWSADNKFF.

The chain is built from TRBV19 and TRBJ2-1; 14 bases agree with TRBD2. J gave up 9 bases and V 7 bases, and 5 bases lay outside the gene matches. The V gene's germline CDR1 is LNHDA and CDR2 SQIVND (reference sequence). The CDR3 spans 14 residues. The CDR3 region has the DNA TGTGCCAGTACCGGGACTAGCGGGAGAACTGAGCAGTTCTTC. Amino acid sequence: CASTGTSGRTEQFF.

This rearrangement joins TRBV7-6 to TRBJ2-6; D unresolved. V dropped 5 bases and J dropped 10 bases, with 15 bases sitting between them. CDR3 size: 14 residues. Germline lookup yields CDR1 SGHVS and CDR2 FNYEAQ. CDR3 DNA sequence: TGTGCCAGCAGCCCCACGCCCCTCGGGAACGTCCTGACTTTC. This gives the protein CASSPTPLGNVLTF.

This clone was observed once. The genes are TRBV25-1 and TRBJ2-5, with D possibly TRBD2 on 7 matching bases. Germline V CDR1 and CDR2: MGHDK, SYGVNS. The CDR3 runs 15 residues. V lost 4 bases to trimming and J lost 1 base, with 13 bases between them. CDR3 sequence reads: CASSAPRGPQETQYF. CDR3 bases: TGTGCCAGCAGTGCCCCGCGGGGGCCCCAAGAGACCCAGTACTTC.

V is TRBV9 and J is TRBJ2-3; TRBD1 agrees at 7 bases. The V gene's germline CDR1 is SGDLS and CDR2 YYNGEE. The CDR3 extends over 15 amino acids. J was trimmed by 1 base and V by 2 bases; bases with no gene match: 4. CDR3: CASSVSGQRTDTQYF. The CDR3 DNA reads TGTGCCAGCAGCGTCTCGGGACAGCGCACAGATACGCAGTATTTT.

This clone was detected a few times. The same CDR3 can be traced to other DNA sequences in this sample. This rearrangement joins TRBV29-1 to TRBJ2-3; unclear D gene. Germline CDR1 and CDR2: SQVTM and ANQGSEA. The CDR3 is 9 residues long. V shed 4 bases and J shed 6 bases, with 2 bases lying between them. CDR3 DNA sequence: TGCAGCGTTGGGGATACGCAGTATTTT. Protein sequence: CSVGDTQYF.

V is TRBV5-6 and J is TRBJ2-7; 9 bases line up with TRBD2. The CDR3 has 15 residues. CDR1 is SGHDT and CDR2 is YYEEEE in the germline V gene. With V trimmed by 6 bases and J by 1 base, 8 bases remained unmatched. The CDR3 DNA reads TGTGCCAGCATCGAAGCGGGAGGCCCGTCCTACGAGCAGTACTTC. It specifies CASIEAGGPSYEQYF.

The chain links TRBV9 to TRBJ2-1; 8 nucleotides agree with TRBD2. The germline V gene encodes CDR1 SGDLS and CDR2 YYNGEE. The J segment lost 8 bases and the V segment lost 0 bases, leaving 7 bases of the junction unmatched. This CDR3 region has 15 residues. The CDR3 spells CASSVDPAGVYEQFF. The CDR3 DNA reads TGTGCCAGCAGCGTAGACCCAGCGGGAGTCTATGAGCAGTTCTTC. Looking up the rest from reference TRBV9 and TRBJ2-1 gives the full variable domain: DSGVTQTPKHLITATGQRVTLRCSPRSGDLSVYWYQQSLDQGLQFLIQYYNGEERAKGNILERFSAQQFPDLHSELNLSSLELGDSALYFCASSVDPAGVYEQFFGPGTRLTVL.

This chain uses TRBV18 with TRBJ1-1; D ambiguous. Germline values: CDR1 KGHSH, CDR2 LQKENI. The CDR3 loop spans 17 amino acids. V lost 3 bases, J lost 1 base, and 18 bases lay in between. The CDR3 bases are TGTGCCAGCTCACCCTTCGCAAACTTGGACCCGAACACTGAAGCTTTCTTT. It yields the protein CASSPFANLDPNTEAFF.

This clone has a single count. The chain has TRBV6-5 and TRBJ2-5; 7 bases agree with TRBD1. Trimming cost V 7 bases and J 3 bases; bases outside gene matches: 5. The CDR3 is 13 amino acids. Germline loops: CDR1 MNHEY, CDR2 SVGAGI. Written as DNA, the CDR3 is TGTGCCAGCACCGAGACAGGGAAAGAGACCCAGTACTTC. This encodes CASTETGKETQYF.

The gene calls are TRBV2 and TRBJ2-3, with D perhaps TRBD2 (6 bases). The CDR3 has 15 residues. Germline lookup yields CDR1 SNHLY and CDR2 FYNNEI. V lost 4 bases to trimming and J lost 0 bases, with 11 bases between them. The CDR3 protein is CASSGLGLSTDTQYF. The CDR3 DNA sequence: TGTGCCAGCAGTGGACTAGGTCTGAGCACAGATACGCAGTATTTT. Full variable domain (outside the CDR3, taken from reference TRBV2 and TRBJ2-3): EPEVTQTPSHQVTQMGQEVILRCVPISNHLYFYWYRQILGQKVEFLVSFYNNEISEKSEIFDDQFSVERPDGSNFTLKIRSTKLEDSAMYFCASSGLGLSTDTQYFGPGTRLTVL.

V gene TRBV5-8 combines with J gene TRBJ1-1, with TRBD1 matching over 7 bases. The CDR3 covers 15 residues. Looked up from germline, CDR1 is SGHTS and CDR2 is YDEGEE. The ends lost 4 bases at V and 6 bases at J; junction bases unmatched: 12. The CDR3 coding sequence is TGTGCCAGCAGCAGGTTAACAGGGGAGGTTCCTGAAGCTTTCTTT. Its translation: CASSRLTGEVPEAFF.

The J gene is TRBJ2-3, the V gene TRBV28, with D unclear. The CDR3 has 14 residues. V lost 1 base and J 2 bases, leaving 7 bases between the germline ends. The V gene's germline CDR1 is MDHEN and CDR2 SYDVKM. CDR3 bases: TGTGCCAGCAGTTTATCTGGGTACACAGATACGCAGTATTTT. It translates to CASSLSGYTDTQYF. Using reference TRBV28 and TRBJ2-3 for the parts outside the CDR3, the full variable domain is DVKVTQSSRYLVKRTGEKVFLECVQDMDHENMFWYRQDPGLGLRLIYFSYDVKMKEKGDIPEGYSVSREKKERFSLILESASTNQTSMYLCASSLSGYTDTQYFGPGTRLTVL.

The chain is built from TRBV19 and TRBJ1-4, with D uncertain. The CDR3 totals 16 residues. Germline V gives CDR1 LNHDA, CDR2 SQIVND (reference sequence). Trimming shortened V by 5 bases and J by 2 bases, and 15 bases separated the two germline ends. CDR3 residues: CASSPPLQTTNEKLFF. CDR3 DNA sequence: TGTGCCAGTAGTCCCCCATTACAGACTACTAATGAAAAACTGTTTTTT.

The CDR3: CASSPPGEQPQHF. The CDR3 DNA follows: TGTGCCAGCTCACCACCAGGGGAACAGCCCCAGCATTTT. The chain has TRBV18 and TRBJ1-5; a possible D gene is TRBD1 (5 bases). Trimming took off 0 bases at V and 7 bases at J, with 7 bases between the two ends. The germline V gene encodes CDR1 KGHSH and CDR2 LQKENI. CDR3 length: 13 residues.

This chain links TRBV7-2 with TRBJ2-7; maybe TRBD2 (6 bases). This CDR3 contains 14 residues. Germline CDR1 and CDR2: SGHTA and FQGNSA. V lost 5 bases to trimming and J lost 3 bases, with 14 bases between them. CDR3 sequence (DNA): TGTGCCAGCAGCCTCGGGAGACGGTACTACGAGCAGTACTTC. Its translation is CASSLGRRYYEQYF.

The count of this clone is one. The chain links TRBV5-1 to TRBJ2-5; D possibly corresponds to TRBD1 (5 bases). Trimming pared 4 bases from V and 14 bases from J, leaving 21 bases between. The germline CDR1 and CDR2 sequences are SGHRS and YFSETQ. This CDR3 has 13 amino acids. CDR3 DNA: TGCGCCAGCAGCCTGGATGGGGCCGCGAAGCGCTACTTC. This encodes CASSLDGAAKRYF.

This chain links TRBV28 with TRBJ2-1; 12 bases match TRBD2. J gave up 4 bases and V 6 bases, and 7 bases lay outside the gene matches. The CDR3 totals 16 residues. Germline CDR1 reads MDHEN; CDR2 reads SYDVKM. As DNA, the CDR3 is TGTGCCAGCAGGCGACTAGCGGGAGCTACTTACAATGAGCAGTTCTTC. Translated: CASRRLAGATYNEQFF.

This clone has only one observation. The same CDR3 also results from other DNA sequences found in this sample. The chain is built from TRBV15 and TRBJ1-5; D remains unclear. With 0 bases removed from V and 4 bases from J, the gap between germline ends came to 4 bases. CDR3 length equals 13 residues. The V gene's germline CDR1 is LNHNV and CDR2 YYDKDF (reference sequence). The CDR3 spells CATSRDFNQPQHF. CDR3 in DNA: TGTGCCACCAGCAGAGACTTTAATCAGCCCCAGCATTTT.

The gene calls are TRBV5-6 and TRBJ2-7; TRBD1 matches 7 bases. The germline CDR1 and CDR2 sequences are SGHDT and YYEEEE. The CDR3 totals 14 residues. V dropped 5 bases and J dropped 4; count of bases not matched to a gene: 9. The CDR3 coding sequence is TGTGCCAGCAGTAACGACAGGGCATATTACGAGCAGTACTTC. It translates to CASSNDRAYYEQYF. Full variable domain (missing parts from reference TRBV5-6 and TRBJ2-7): DAGVTQSPTHLIKTRGQQVTLRCSPKSGHDTVSWYQQALGQGPQFIFQYYEEEERQRGNFPDRFSGHQFPNYSSELNVNALLLGDSALYLCASSNDRAYYEQYFGPGTRLTVT.

CDR3 sequence (DNA): TGTGCCAGCAGCTTAAGTGTCTCTGGAAACACCATATATTTT. Its protein is CASSLSVSGNTIYF. The rearrangement uses TRBV11-2 and TRBJ1-3; D remains ambiguous. The V and J ends lost 2 bases and 0 bases respectively, with 5 bases between them. Germline V gene lookup returns CDR1 SGHAT and CDR2 FQNNGV. The CDR3 has 14 residues.